These T cell receptor beta chains were read from a single sample in a study of blood T cell repertoires in COVID-19. Profiling relied on immunoSEQ multiplex PCR, and the TCRdb table lists in-frame clones only, not all of them. This table has under 200,000 clones, approximately 80% appearing once. The sample was PBMCs or T cells enriched from blood (not recorded which). The receptors originated from a man aged 45-60 years who had recovered from COVID-19. Each CDR3 is given with its conserved first and last residue. D genes are given only for firm matches. Size tells how often a clone was seen (once, few, many) or the class of an expanded clone, and some rows leave it out.

TRBV7-3	14	TRBJ2-5	.	.	TGTGCCAGCAGCTTATCGGGTGCTCAAGAGACCCAGTACTTC	CASSLSGAQETQYF
TRBV27	17	TRBJ2-2	.	TRBD2	TGTGCCAGCAAGCGGGGGACTAGCGGGGTGAACACCGGGGAGCTGTTTTTT	CASKRGTSGVNTGELFF
TRBV11-2	15	TRBJ2-1	once	TRBD1	TGTGCCAGCAGCTTAGGGGACAGGGCCCACAATGAGCAGTTCTTC	CASSLGDRAHNEQFF
TRBV6-2/TRBV6-3	11	TRBJ1-1	.	.	TGTGCCAGCAGTACTTTAGCTGAAGCTTTCTTT	CASSTLAEAFF
TRBV5-6	16	TRBJ2-3	.	.	TGTGCCAGCAGCTTGGAGTTCTCCGCGCGTCCAGATACGCAGTATTTT	CASSLEFSARPDTQYF
TRBV5-1	13	TRBJ1-1	.	TRBD1	TGCGCCAGCAGCATGACAGGGGGATTCGAAGCTTTCTTT	CASSMTGGFEAFF
TRBV14	14	TRBJ1-1	.	.	TGTGCCAGCAGCCAGATAACTAAGAACACTGAAGCTTTCTTT	CASSQITKNTEAFF
TRBV11-2	15	TRBJ2-7	.	.	TGTGCCAGCAGCGCCAGCAGGGGTCGGTCCTACGAGCAGTACTTC	CASSASRGRSYEQYF
TRBV12-5	14	TRBJ2-7	.	.	TGTGCTAGTGGCCCCACAGGGACCAGTACGAAGCAGTACTTC	CASGPTGTSTKQYF
TRBV2	13	TRBJ1-5	.	.	TGTGCCAGCAGTAGGGCGGGGAATCAGCCCCAGCATTTT	CASSRAGNQPQHF
TRBV7-2	12	TRBJ2-7	few	TRBD1	TGTGCCAGCAGCGACAGGGTCCACGAGCAGTACTTC	CASSDRVHEQYF
TRBV28	15	TRBJ1-4	.	TRBD1	TGTGCCAGCAGTTTGGGGACAGGGGTCGGCGAAAAACTGTTTTTT	CASSLGTGVGEKLFF
TRBV19	14	TRBJ1-5	.	.	TGTGCCAGTAGTATAGGACAGGACAATCAGCCCCAGCATTTT	CASSIGQDNQPQHF
TRBV10-3	18	TRBJ1-3	.	TRBD1	TGTGCCATCAGCCCCCGGGACAGGGGCTTTCTCTCTGGAAACACCATATATTTT	CAISPRDRGFLSGNTIYF
TRBV5-1	16	TRBJ1-6	.	.	TGCGCCAGCAGCGTGGGCGACAGAGGCCAAAATTCACCCCTCCACTTT	CASSVGDRGQNSPLHF
TRBV7-8	15	TRBJ1-3	once	TRBD1	TGTGCCAGCAGGCCAGACAGGGCCTCTGGAAACACCATATATTTT	CASRPDRASGNTIYF
TRBV7-2	14	TRBJ2-7	few	.	TGTGCCAGCAGCTTAGGTGAAGGGGCCTACGAGCAGTACTTC	CASSLGEGAYEQYF
TRBV28	15	TRBJ2-7	.	TRBD1	TGTGCCAGCAGCATAATGGACAGGGGTGCCTACGAGCAGTACTTC	CASSIMDRGAYEQYF
TRBV23-1	14	TRBJ1-1	.	TRBD1	TGCGCCAGCAGTCAATCCCGACAGGGAAGTAAAGCTTTCTTT	CASSQSRQGSKAFF
TRBV11-2	13	TRBJ2-3	.	.	TGTGCCAGCAGCTCCCCGGGTACAGATACGCAGTATTTT	CASSSPGTDTQYF
TRBV19	14	TRBJ2-2	.	.	TGTGCCAGTAAAGGGGAGGTTGGCACCGGGGAGCTGTTTTTT	CASKGEVGTGELFF
TRBV28	14	TRBJ1-1	.	.	TGTGCCAGCAGTTTGCCCGACAGGCACCTTCAGGCTTTCTTT	CASSLPDRHLQAFF
TRBV5-4	15	TRBJ2-2	.	TRBD1	TGTGCCAGCACCCAGGACAGGGGCAACACCGGGGAGCTGTTTTTT	CASTQDRGNTGELFF
TRBV9	16	TRBJ2-1	.	.	TGTGCCAGCAGCGTCAGTACGGGCCGGGGTTTGGATGAGCAGTTCTTC	CASSVSTGRGLDEQFF
TRBV5-1	14	TRBJ2-3	.	.	TGCGCCAGCGCAAGCACTTCAGGAGGGGATACGCAGTATTTT	CASASTSGGDTQYF
TRBV7-2	14	TRBJ1-1	once	.	TGTGCCAGCAGCCCCTTCATAGCGGGCACTGAAGCTTTCTTT	CASSPFIAGTEAFF
TRBV19	12	TRBJ1-2	.	.	TGTGCCAGTAGGGGTCGAGGCTATGGCTACACCTTC	CASRGRGYGYTF
TRBV2	16	TRBJ1-6	few	.	TGTGCCAGCAGACTGTATACCCAGGGGTTTAATTCACCCCTCCACTTT	CASRLYTQGFNSPLHF
TRBV27	14	TRBJ2-5	.	.	TGTGCCAGCAAACCACTCGGGGGCCAAGAGACCCAGTACTTC	CASKPLGGQETQYF
TRBV3-1/TRBV3-2	17	TRBJ1-2	.	TRBD1	TGTGCCAGCAGCTCAGCCATCATTCGGACAGGGGCCTCTGGCTACACCTTC	CASSSAIIRTGASGYTF
TRBV2	15	TRBJ2-7	.	TRBD2	TGTGCCAGCAAAAGAGAAGCGGGGGGGACCTACGAGCAGTACTTC	CASKREAGGTYEQYF
TRBV4-1	17	TRBJ2-3	.	TRBD2	TGCGCCAGCAGCCAAGTCCGGACTAGCGGGGTTCGCGGTACGCAGTATTTT	CASSQVRTSGVRGTQYF
TRBV4-3	15	TRBJ2-7	.	.	TGCGCCAGCAGCCAAGATAGGGAAGCGGCCTACGAGCAGTACTTC	CASSQDREAAYEQYF
TRBV7-2	14	TRBJ1-1	.	.	TGTGCCAGCAGCTTTGGGGGGGGAGGGACTGAAGCTTTCTTT	CASSFGGGGTEAFF
TRBV10-3	14	TRBJ2-4	.	.	TGTGCCATCAGTGAGGCAGGGGATGTGATCATTCAGTACTTC	CAISEAGDVIIQYF
TRBV19	18	TRBJ1-1	.	.	TGTGCCAGTCAGGCCGGTTTTGGGACACCCGGGGCGAACACTGAAGCTTTCTTT	CASQAGFGTPGANTEAFF
TRBV2	15	TRBJ1-4	once	TRBD1	TGTGCCAAGGGACAGGGGGCTGCAACTAATGAAAAACTGTTTTTT	CAKGQGAATNEKLFF
TRBV24-1	14	TRBJ1-2	.	.	TGTGCCACCAGTGATTTTTCCGTGAACTATGGCTACACCTTC	CATSDFSVNYGYTF
TRBV7-3	14	TRBJ2-7	once	.	TGTGCCAGCAGCCCGGGACTCCGCGGGGACGAGCAGTACTTC	CASSPGLRGDEQYF
TRBV5-4	13	TRBJ1-6	.	.	TGTGCCAGCAGCCTTTCCAGGGATTCACCCCTCCACTTT	CASSLSRDSPLHF
TRBV28	15	TRBJ2-5	.	.	TGTGCCAGCAGTACCGTTTGGGCGTACCAAGAGACCCAGTACTTC	CASSTVWAYQETQYF
TRBV30	15	TRBJ1-3	.	.	TGTGCCTGGCTACCGGGACTCCACTCTGGAAACACCATATATTTT	CAWLPGLHSGNTIYF
TRBV6-1	16	TRBJ2-3	.	TRBD2	TGTGCCAGCAGTGTGGGACTAGCGGGGCTCGCAGATACGCAGTATTTT	CASSVGLAGLADTQYF
TRBV2	15	TRBJ2-1	.	.	TGTGCCAGCAGCTTCGGGGGGCGCCCCTACAATGAGCAGTTCTTC	CASSFGGRPYNEQFF
TRBV6-1	15	TRBJ2-7	.	TRBD2	TGTGCCAGCAGTACCCCTAGCGGGGGGCAGGGTGAGCAGTACTTC	CASSTPSGGQGEQYF